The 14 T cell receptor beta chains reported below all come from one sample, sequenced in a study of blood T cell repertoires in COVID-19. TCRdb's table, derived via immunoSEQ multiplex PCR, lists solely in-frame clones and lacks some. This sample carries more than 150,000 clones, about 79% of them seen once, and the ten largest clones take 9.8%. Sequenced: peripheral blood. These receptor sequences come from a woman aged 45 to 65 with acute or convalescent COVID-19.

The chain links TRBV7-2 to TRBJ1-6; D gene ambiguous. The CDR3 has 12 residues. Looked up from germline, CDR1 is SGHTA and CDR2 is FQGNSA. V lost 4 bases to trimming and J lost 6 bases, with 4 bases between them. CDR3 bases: TGTGCCAGCAGCTGGCTTAATTCACCCCTCCACTTT. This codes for CASSWLNSPLHF.

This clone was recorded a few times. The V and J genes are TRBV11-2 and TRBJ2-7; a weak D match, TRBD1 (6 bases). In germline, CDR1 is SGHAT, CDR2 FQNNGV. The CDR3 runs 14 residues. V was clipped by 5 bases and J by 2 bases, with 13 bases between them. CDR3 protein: CASSVQQGAYEQYF. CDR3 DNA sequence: TGTGCCAGCAGCGTACAACAGGGAGCCTACGAGCAGTACTTC.

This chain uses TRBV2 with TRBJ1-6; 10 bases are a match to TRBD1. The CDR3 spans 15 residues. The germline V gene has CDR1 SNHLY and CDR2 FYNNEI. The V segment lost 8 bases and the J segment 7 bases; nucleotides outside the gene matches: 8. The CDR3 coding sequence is TGTGCCAGCTACCTGGGACAGGGGAAAAATTCACCCCTCCACTTT. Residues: CASYLGQGKNSPLHF.

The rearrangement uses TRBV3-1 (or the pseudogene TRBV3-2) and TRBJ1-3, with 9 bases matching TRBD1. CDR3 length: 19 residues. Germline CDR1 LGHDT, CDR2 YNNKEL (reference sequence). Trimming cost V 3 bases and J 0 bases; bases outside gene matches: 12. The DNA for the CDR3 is TGTGCCAGCAGCCATAAGACAGGGGGTGACATAGGCTCTGGAAACACCATATATTTT. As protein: CASSHKTGGDIGSGNTIYF.

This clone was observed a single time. This CDR3 reads CASSATSGTYNEQFF. The CDR3 nucleotides read TGTGCCAGCAGCGCCACTAGCGGCACGTACAATGAGCAGTTCTTC. This chain joins TRBV9 and TRBJ2-1; 8 bases map to TRBD2. From germline, CDR1 is SGDLS and CDR2 YYNGEE. V dropped 3 bases and J dropped 4; count of bases not matched to a gene: 6. The CDR3 length is 15 residues.

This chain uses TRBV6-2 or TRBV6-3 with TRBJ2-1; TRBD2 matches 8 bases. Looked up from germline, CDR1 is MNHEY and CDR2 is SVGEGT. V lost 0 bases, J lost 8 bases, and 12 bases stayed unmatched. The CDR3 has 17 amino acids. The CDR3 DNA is TGTGCCAGCAGTTACTCTCCCGGGACTAGTCTTTCCCATGAGCAGTTCTTC. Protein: CASSYSPGTSLSHEQFF.

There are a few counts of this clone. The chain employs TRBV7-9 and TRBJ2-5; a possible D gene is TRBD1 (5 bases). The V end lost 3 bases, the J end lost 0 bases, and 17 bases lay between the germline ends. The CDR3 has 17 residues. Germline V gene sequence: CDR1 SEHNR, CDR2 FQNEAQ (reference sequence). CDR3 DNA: TGTGCCAGCAGCTTGTGGTTCGGACAACGAAACCAAGAGACCCAGTACTTC. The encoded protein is CASSLWFGQRNQETQYF.

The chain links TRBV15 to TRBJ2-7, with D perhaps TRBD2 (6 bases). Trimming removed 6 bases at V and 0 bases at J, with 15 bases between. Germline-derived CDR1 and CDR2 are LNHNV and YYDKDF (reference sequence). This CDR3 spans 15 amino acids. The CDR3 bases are TGTGCCACCAGTCGGGACTTAGCCAGCTCCTACGAGCAGTACTTC. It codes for CATSRDLASSYEQYF.

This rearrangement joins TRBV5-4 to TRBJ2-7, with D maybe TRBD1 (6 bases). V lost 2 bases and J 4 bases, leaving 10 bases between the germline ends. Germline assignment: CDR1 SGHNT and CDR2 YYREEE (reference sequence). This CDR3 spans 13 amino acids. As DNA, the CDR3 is TGTGCCAGCAGCTTCCAACAGGGTTACGAGCAGTACTTC. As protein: CASSFQQGYEQYF.

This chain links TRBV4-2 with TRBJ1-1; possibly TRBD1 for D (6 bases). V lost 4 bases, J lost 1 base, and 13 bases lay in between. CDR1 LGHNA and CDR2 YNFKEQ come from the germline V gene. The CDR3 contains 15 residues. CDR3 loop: CASSPNGQRNTEAFF. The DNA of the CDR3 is TGTGCCAGCAGCCCCAACGGACAGCGGAACACTGAAGCTTTCTTT.

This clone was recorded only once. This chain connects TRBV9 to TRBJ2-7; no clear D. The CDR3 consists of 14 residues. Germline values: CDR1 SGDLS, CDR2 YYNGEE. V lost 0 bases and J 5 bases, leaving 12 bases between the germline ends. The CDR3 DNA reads TGTGCCAGCAGCGTAGGCGGAAGTCTCAACGAGCAGTACTTC. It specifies CASSVGGSLNEQYF.

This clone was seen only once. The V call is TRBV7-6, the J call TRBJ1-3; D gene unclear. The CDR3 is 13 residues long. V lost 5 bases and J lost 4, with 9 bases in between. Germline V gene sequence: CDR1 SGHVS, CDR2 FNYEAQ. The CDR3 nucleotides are TGTGCCAGCAGCCCCTCTCTCGGAAACACCATATATTTT. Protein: CASSPSLGNTIYF. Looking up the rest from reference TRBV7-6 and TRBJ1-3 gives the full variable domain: GAGVSQSPRYKVTKRGQDVALRCDPISGHVSLYWYRQALGQGPEFLTYFNYEAQQDKSGLPNDRFSAERPEGSISTLTIQRTEQRDSAMYRCASSPSLGNTIYFGEGSWLTVV.

The chain's CDR3 is CASSDSNYGYTF. The CDR3 DNA sequence: TGTGCCAGCAGCGACAGTAACTATGGCTACACCTTC. V usage is TRBV5-4 and J usage is TRBJ1-2; TRBD1 might be the D (5 bases). The CDR3 is 12 amino acids. Germline CDR1 reads SGHNT; CDR2 reads YYREEE (reference sequence). The V end lost 4 bases, the J end lost 1 base, and 5 bases lay between the germline ends.

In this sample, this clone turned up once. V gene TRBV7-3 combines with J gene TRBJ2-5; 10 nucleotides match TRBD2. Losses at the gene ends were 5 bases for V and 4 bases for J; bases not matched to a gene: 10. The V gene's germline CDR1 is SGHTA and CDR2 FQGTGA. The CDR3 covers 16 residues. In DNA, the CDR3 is TGTGCCAGCAGCCCGACCGGGACTAGCGCAAGAGAGACCCAGTACTTC. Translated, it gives CASSPTGTSARETQYF.